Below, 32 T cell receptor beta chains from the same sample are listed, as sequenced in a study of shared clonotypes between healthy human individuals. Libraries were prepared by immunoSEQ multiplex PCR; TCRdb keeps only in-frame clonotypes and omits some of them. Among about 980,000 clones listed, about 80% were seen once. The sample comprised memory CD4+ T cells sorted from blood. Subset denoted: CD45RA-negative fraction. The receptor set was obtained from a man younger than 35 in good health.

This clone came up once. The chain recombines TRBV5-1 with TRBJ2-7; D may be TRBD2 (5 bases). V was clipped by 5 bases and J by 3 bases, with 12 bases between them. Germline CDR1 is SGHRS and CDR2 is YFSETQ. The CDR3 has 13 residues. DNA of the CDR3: TGCGCCAGCAGGCCCGGGAACGGCTACGAGCAGTACTTC. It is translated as CASRPGNGYEQYF.

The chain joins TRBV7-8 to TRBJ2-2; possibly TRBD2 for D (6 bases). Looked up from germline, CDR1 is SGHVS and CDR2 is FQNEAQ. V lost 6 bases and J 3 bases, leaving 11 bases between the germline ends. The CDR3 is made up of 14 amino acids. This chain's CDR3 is CASRPGTYTGELFF. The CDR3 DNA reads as TGTGCCAGCAGGCCCGGGACTTACACCGGGGAGCTGTTTTTT. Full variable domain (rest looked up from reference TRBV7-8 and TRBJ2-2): GAGVSQSPRYKVAKRGQDVALRCDPISGHVSLFWYQQALGQGPEFLTYFQNEAQLDKSGLPSDRFFAERPEGSVSTLKIQRTQQEDSAVYLCASRPGTYTGELFFGEGSRLTVL.

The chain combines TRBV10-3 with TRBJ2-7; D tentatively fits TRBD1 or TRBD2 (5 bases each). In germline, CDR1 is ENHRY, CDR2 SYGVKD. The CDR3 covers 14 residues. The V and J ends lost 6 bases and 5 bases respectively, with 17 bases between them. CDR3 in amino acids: CAIRTGTEINEQYF. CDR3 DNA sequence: TGTGCCATCAGGACCGGGACCGAGATCAACGAGCAGTACTTC.

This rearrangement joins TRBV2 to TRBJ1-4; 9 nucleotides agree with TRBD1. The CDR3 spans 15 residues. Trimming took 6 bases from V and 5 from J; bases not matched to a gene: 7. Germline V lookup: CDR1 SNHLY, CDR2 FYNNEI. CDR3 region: CASSGKTGGNEKLFF. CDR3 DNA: TGTGCCAGCAGCGGAAAGACAGGGGGGAATGAAAAACTGTTTTTT.

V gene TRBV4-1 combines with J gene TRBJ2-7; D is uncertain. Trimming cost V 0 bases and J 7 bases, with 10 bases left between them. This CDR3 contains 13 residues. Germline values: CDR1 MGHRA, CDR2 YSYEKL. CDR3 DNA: TGCGCCAGCAGCCAAGATACCCTCTGGGAGCAGTACTTC. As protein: CASSQDTLWEQYF.

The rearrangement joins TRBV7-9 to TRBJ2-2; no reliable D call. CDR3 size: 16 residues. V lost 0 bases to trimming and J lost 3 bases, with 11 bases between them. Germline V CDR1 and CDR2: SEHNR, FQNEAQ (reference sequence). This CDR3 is CASSLAGPTHTGELFF. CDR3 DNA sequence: TGTGCCAGCAGCTTAGCAGGCCCAACGCACACCGGGGAGCTGTTTTTT.

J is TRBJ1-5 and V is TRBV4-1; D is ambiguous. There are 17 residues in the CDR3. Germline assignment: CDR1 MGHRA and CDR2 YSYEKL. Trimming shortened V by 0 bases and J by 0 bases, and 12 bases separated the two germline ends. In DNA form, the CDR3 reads TGCGCCAGCAGCCAAGATCGGGTGCCTTATAGCAATCAGCCCCAGCATTTT. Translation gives CASSQDRVPYSNQPQHF.

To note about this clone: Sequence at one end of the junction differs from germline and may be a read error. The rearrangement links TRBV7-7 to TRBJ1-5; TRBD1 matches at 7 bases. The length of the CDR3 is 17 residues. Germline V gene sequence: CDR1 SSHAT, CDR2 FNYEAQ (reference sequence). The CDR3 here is CASSLEKGGRGNQPQHF. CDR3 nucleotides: TGTGCTAGCAGCTTAGAAAAAGGGGGCCGCGGCAATCAGCCCCAGCATTTT.

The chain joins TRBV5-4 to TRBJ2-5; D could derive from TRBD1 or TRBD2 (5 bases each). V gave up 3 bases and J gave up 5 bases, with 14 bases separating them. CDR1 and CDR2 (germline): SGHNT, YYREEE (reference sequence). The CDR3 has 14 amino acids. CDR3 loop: CASSSLGGRETQYF. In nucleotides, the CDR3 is TGTGCCAGCAGCTCGCTTGGGGGTAGGGAGACCCAGTACTTC.

The CDR3 DNA reads TGCGCCAGCCTTAGCGGGAGAGGCTACGAGCAGTACTTC. It specifies CASLSGRGYEQYF. The chain is built from TRBV10-2 and TRBJ2-7, with 9 bases that match TRBD2. The germline gives CDR1 WSHSY, CDR2 SAAADI. The CDR3 loop spans 13 amino acids. V lost 8 bases and J lost 3; bases outside the gene matches: 5.

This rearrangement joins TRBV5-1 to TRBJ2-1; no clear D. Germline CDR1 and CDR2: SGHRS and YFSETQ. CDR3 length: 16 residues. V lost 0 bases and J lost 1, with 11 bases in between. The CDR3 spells CASSLGKVSSYNEQFF. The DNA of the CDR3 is TGCGCCAGCAGCTTGGGAAAGGTCTCATCCTACAATGAGCAGTTCTTC.

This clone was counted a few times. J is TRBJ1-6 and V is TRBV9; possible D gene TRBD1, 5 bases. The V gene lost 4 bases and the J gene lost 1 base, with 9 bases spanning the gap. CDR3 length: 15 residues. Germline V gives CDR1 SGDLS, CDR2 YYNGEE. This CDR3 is CASSLSGSYNSPLHF. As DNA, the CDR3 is TGTGCCAGCAGCCTATCAGGGTCCTATAATTCACCCCTCCACTTT.

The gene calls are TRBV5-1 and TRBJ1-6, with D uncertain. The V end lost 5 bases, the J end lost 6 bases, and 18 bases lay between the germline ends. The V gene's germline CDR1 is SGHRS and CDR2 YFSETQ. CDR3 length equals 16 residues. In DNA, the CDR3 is TGCGCCAGCAGTCTTGACACCGTCGGTGGTAATTCACCCCTCCACTTT. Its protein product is CASSLDTVGGNSPLHF.

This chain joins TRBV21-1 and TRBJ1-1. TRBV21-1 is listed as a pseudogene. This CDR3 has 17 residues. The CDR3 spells CASKGLEGKGRGTEAFF. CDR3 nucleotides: TGTGCCAGCAAGGGCCTAGAGGGGAAAGGACGGGGCACTGAAGCTTTCTTT.

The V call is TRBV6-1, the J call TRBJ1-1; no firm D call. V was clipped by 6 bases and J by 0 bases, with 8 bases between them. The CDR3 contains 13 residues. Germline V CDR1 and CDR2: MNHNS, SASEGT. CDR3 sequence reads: CASSLELNTEAFF. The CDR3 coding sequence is TGTGCCAGCAGCCTAGAGTTGAACACTGAAGCTTTCTTT.

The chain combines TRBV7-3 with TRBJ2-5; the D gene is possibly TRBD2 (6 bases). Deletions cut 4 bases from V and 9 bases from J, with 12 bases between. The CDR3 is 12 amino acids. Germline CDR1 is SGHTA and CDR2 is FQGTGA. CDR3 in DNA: TGTGCCAGCAGCTCTAGGGGCGGGGCCCAGTACTTC. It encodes CASSSRGGAQYF.

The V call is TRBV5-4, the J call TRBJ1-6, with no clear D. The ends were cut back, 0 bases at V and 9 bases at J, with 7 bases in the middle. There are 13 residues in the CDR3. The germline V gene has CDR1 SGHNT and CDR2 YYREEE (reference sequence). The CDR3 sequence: CASSLVPGSPLHF. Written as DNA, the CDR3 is TGTGCCAGCAGCTTGGTTCCGGGTTCACCCCTCCACTTT.

The CDR3 DNA reads as TGTGCCAGCAGCGTGGGGGGACAGGGATTTGAGACCCAGTACTTC. Its protein is CASSVGGQGFETQYF. V and J are TRBV5-4 and TRBJ2-5, with 9 bases lining up with TRBD1. The CDR3 is 15 amino acids. The trim removed 4 bases at V and 5 bases at J, leaving 9 bases unmatched. Germline V gene sequence: CDR1 SGHNT, CDR2 YYREEE (reference sequence). The full variable domain, in which reference TRBV5-4 and TRBJ2-5 provide the parts outside the CDR3, is ETGVTQSPTHLIKTRGQQVTLRCSSQSGHNTVSWYQQALGQGPQFIFQYYREEENGRGNFPPRFSGLQFPNYSSELNVNALELDDSALYLCASSVGGQGFETQYFGPGTRLLVL.

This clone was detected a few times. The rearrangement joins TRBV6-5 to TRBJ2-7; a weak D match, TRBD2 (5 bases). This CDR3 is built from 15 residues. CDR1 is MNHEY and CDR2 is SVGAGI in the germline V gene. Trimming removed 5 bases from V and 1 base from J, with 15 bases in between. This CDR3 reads CASSPPGSASYEQYF. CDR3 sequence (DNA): TGTGCCAGCAGTCCCCCCGGTAGCGCATCCTACGAGCAGTACTTC.

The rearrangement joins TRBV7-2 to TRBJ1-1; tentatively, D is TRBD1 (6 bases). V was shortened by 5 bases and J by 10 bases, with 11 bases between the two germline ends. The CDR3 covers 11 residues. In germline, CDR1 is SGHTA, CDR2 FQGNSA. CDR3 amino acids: CASSIKGGAFF. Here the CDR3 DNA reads TGTGCCAGCAGCATAAAGGGGGGAGCTTTCTTT. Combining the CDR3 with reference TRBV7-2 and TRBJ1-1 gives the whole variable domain GAGVSQSPSNKVTEKGKDVELRCDPISGHTALYWYRQSLGQGLEFLIYFQGNSAPDKSGLPSDRFSAERTGGSVSTLTIQRTQQEDSAVYLCASSIKGGAFFGQGTRLTVV.

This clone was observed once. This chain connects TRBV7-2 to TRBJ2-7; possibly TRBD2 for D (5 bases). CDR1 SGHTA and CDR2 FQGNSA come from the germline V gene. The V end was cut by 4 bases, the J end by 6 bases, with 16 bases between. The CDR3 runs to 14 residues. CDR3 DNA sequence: TGTGCCAGCAGCTCAAGGGCGGGTTGGGGCGAGCAGTACTTC. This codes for CASSSRAGWGEQYF.

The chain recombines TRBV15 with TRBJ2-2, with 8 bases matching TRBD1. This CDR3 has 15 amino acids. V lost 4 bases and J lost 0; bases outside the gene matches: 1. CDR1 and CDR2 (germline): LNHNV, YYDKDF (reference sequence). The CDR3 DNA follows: TGTGCCACCAGCACGGGACAGGCGAACACCGGGGAGCTGTTTTTT. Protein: CATSTGQANTGELFF.

This CDR3 reads CASSRRGTGDEKLFF. The DNA of the CDR3 is TGTGCCAGCAGCCGCCGCGGGACAGGCGATGAAAAACTGTTTTTT. The V and J genes are TRBV7-9 and TRBJ1-4; 8 bases agree with TRBD1. Losses at the gene ends were 5 bases for V and 6 bases for J; bases not matched to a gene: 8. This CDR3 spans 15 amino acids. Germline CDR1 is SEHNR and CDR2 is FQNEAQ (reference sequence).

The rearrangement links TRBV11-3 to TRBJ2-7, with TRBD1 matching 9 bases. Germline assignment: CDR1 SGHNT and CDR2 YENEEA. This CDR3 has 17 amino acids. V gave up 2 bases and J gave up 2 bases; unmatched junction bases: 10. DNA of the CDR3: TGTGCCAGCAGCTTACTAACCGGGACAGGGCACCCCTACGAGCAGTACTTC. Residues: CASSLLTGTGHPYEQYF.

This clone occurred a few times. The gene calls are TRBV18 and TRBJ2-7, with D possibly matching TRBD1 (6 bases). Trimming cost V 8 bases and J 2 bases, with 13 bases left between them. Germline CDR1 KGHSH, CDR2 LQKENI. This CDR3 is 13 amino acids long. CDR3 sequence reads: CASGQGGTYEQYF. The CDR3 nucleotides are TGTGCCAGCGGGCAAGGGGGTACCTACGAGCAGTACTTC.

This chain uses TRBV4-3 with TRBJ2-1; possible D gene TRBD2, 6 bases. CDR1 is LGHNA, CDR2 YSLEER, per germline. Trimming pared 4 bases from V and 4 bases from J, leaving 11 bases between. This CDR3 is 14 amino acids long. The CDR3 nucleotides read TGCGCCAGCAGCCCGGAGGGAGGTTACAATGAGCAGTTCTTC. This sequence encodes CASSPEGGYNEQFF.

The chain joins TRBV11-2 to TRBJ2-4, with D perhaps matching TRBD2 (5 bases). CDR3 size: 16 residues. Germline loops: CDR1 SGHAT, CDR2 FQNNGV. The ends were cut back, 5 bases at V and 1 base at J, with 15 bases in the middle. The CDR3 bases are TGTGCCAGCAGCCTCGATGGGAGTGGGGCCAAAAACATTCAGTACTTC. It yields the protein CASSLDGSGAKNIQYF.

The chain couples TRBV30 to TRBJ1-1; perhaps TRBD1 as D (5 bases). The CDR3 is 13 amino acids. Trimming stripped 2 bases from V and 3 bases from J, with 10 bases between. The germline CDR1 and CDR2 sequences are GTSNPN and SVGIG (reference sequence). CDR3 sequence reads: CAWSYDRYTEAFF. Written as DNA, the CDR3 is TGTGCCTGGAGTTATGACAGATACACTGAAGCTTTCTTT.

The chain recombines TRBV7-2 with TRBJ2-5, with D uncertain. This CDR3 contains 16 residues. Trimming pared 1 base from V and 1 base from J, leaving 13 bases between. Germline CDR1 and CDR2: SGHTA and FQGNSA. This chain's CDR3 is CASSLETWASQETQYF. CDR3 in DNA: TGTGCCAGCAGCTTAGAGACATGGGCCTCCCAAGAGACCCAGTACTTC.

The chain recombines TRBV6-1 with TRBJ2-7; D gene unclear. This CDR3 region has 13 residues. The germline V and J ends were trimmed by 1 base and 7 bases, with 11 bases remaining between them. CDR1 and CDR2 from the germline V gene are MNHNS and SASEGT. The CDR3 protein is CASSEGGRREQYF. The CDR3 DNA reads TGTGCCAGCAGTGAAGGAGGCAGGCGGGAGCAGTACTTC.

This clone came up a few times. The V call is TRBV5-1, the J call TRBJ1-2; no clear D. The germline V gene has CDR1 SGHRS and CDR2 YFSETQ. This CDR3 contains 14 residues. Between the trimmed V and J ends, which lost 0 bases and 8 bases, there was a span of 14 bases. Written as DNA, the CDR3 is TGCGCCAGCAGCTTGGACCGGCCTGAAGGCGGCTACACCTTC. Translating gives CASSLDRPEGGYTF.

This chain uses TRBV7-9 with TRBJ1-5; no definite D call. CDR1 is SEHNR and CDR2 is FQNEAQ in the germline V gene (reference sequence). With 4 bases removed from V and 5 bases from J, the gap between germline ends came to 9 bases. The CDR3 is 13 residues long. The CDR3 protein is CASSSTEDQPQHF. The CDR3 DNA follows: TGTGCCAGCAGCTCGACCGAAGATCAGCCCCAGCATTTT.